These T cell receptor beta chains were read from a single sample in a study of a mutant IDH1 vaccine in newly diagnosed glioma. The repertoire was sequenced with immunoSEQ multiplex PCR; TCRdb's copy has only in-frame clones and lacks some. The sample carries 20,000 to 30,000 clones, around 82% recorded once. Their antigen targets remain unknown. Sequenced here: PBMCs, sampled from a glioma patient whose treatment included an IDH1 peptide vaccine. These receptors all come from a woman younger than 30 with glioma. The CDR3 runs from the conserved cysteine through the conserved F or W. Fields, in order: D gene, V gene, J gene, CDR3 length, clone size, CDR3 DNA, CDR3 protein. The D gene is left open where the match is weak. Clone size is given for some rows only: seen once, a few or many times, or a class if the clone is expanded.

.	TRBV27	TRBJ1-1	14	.	TGTGCCAGCAGTTCCCCGTGGGCCGGGGCTGAAGCTTTCTTT	CASSSPWAGAEAFF
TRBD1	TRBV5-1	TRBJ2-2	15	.	TGCGCCAGCAGCTCCCGGACAGGGCCTGACGGGGAGCTGTTTTTT	CASSSRTGPDGELFF
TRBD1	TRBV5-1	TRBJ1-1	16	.	TGCGCCAGCAGCTTGGGTACCGGACAGGGTCTTTCGTTAGCTTTCTTT	CASSLGTGQGLSLAFF
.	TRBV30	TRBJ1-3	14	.	TGTGCCTGGAGTAACGGGGGCTCTGGAAACACCATATATTTT	CAWSNGGSGNTIYF
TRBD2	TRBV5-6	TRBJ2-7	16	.	TGTGCCAGCAGCTTCCGGTTAACGGGAGGGTTTTACGAGCAGTACTTC	CASSFRLTGGFYEQYF
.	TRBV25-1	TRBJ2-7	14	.	TGTGCCAGCAGTGCTACAGCCACCTCCTACGAGCAGTACTTC	CASSATATSYEQYF
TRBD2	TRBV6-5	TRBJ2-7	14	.	TGTGCCAGCAGGCCGGGACTAGCTCGCTACGAGCAGTACTTC	CASRPGLARYEQYF
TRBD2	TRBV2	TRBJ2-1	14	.	TGTGCCAGCAGTTTACTAGCGGGGAACAATGAGCAGTTCTTC	CASSLLAGNNEQFF
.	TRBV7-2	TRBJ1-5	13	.	TGTGCCAGCAGCTTAACGGGGCGCCAGCCCCAGCATTTT	CASSLTGRQPQHF
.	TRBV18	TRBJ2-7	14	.	TGTGCCAGCTCACCACCCACAGGGCCCTACGAGCAGTACTTC	CASSPPTGPYEQYF
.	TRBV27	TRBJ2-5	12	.	TGTGCCAGCAGCAATTGGCAAGAGACCCAGTACTTC	CASSNWQETQYF
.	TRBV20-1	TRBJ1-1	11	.	TGCAGTCCTTCGGGGGGCCCTGAAGCTTTCTTT	CSPSGGPEAFF
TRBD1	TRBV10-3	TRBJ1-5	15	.	TGTGCCATCAGCCAGGGGGACGCAGGTAATCAGCCCCAGCATTTT	CAISQGDAGNQPQHF
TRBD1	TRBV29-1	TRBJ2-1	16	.	TGCAGCGTTGATGAGGGACAGGGGAGCTCCTACAATGAGCAGTTCTTC	CSVDEGQGSSYNEQFF
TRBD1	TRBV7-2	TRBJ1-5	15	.	TGTGCCAGCAGCTACCTACTGGACAGGGACCAGCCCCAGCATTTT	CASSYLLDRDQPQHF
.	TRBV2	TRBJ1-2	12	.	TGTGCCAGCAGCTTCGACGGCTATGGCTACACCTTC	CASSFDGYGYTF
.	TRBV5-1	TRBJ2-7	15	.	TGCGCCAGCAGCTTGACAGACAGGGAGGCTCACGAGCAGTACTTC	CASSLTDREAHEQYF
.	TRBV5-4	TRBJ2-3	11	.	TGTGCCAGCAGCTCGCAAGATACGCAGTATTTT	CASSSQDTQYF
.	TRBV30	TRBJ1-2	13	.	TGTGCCTGGAATCTCGGAGCTAACTATGGCTACACCTTC	CAWNLGANYGYTF
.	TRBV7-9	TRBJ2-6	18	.	TGTGCCAGCAGCCTTGACGGATACATGACAAAGTCGGGCCAACGTCCTGCTTTC	CASSLDGYMTKSGQRPAF
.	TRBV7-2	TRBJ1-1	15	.	TGTGCCAGCAGCCCTGCCGGCATAAGGAACACTGAAGCTTTCTTT	CASSPAGIRNTEAFF
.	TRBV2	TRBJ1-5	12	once	TGTGCCAGCAGTCTCCTTGGCCAGCCCCAGCATTTT	CASSLLGQPQHF
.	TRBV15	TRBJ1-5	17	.	TGTGCCACCAGCAGAGTTTGGGGGGTTTCAAGCTATCAGCCCCAGCATTTT	CATSRVWGVSSYQPQHF
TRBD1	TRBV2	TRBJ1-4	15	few	TGTGCCAGCAGTGAGACCGGGACAGAGAATGAAAAACTGTTTTTT	CASSETGTENEKLFF
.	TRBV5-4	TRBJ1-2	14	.	TGTGCCAGCAGCTTGACAGTCTCTAACTATGGCTACACCTTC	CASSLTVSNYGYTF
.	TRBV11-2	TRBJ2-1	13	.	TGTGCCAGCAGCTTAGGACCGGATAATGAGCAGTTCTTC	CASSLGPDNEQFF
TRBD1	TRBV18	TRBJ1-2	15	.	TGTGCCAGCTCACTTTACGACAGGGGAGGTGATGGCTACACCTTC	CASSLYDRGGDGYTF
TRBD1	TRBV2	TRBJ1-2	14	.	TGTGCCAGCAGTGGACAGGGGCATAACTATGGCTACACCTTC	CASSGQGHNYGYTF
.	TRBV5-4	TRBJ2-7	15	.	TGTGCCAGCAGCTTGGCCGGGGGAATACCCTACGAGCAGTACTTC	CASSLAGGIPYEQYF
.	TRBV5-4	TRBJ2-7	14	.	TGTGCCAGCAGCTTGCAGGGTTTTTTCGACGAGCAGTACTTC	CASSLQGFFDEQYF
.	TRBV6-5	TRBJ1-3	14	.	TGTGCCAGCAGTTACATCGGGGACGGAAACACCATATATTTT	CASSYIGDGNTIYF
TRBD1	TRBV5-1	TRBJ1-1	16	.	TGCGCCAGCAGCTTCGACAGGGGGCGGATGAACACTGAAGCTTTCTTT	CASSFDRGRMNTEAFF
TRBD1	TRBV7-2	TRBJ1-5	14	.	TGTGCCAGCAGACCAGGGACAGGGATTCAGCCCCAGCATTTT	CASRPGTGIQPQHF
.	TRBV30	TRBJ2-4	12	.	TGTGCCTGGAGGGATGCCAAAAACATTCAGTACTTC	CAWRDAKNIQYF
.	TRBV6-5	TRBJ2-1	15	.	TGTGCCAGCAGTTACTCGGGACCCCCTCTCAATGAGCAGTTCTTC	CASSYSGPPLNEQFF
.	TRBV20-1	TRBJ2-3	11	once	TGCAGTGCAAGCATCACAGATACGCAGTATTTT	CSASITDTQYF
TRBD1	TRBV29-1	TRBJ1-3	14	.	TGCAGCGCCAGGACAGGGGGCGAAGGAGACACCATATATTTT	CSARTGGEGDTIYF
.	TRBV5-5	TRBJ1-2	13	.	TGTGCCAGCAGCTTGGCGGAGTCCTATGGCTACACCTTC	CASSLAESYGYTF
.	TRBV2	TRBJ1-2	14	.	TGTGCCAGCAGTGATACCGGGGGCGCAGAGGGCTACACCTTC	CASSDTGGAEGYTF
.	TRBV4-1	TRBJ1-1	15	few	TGCGCCAGCAGCCAAGATAATCGGTTCAACACTGAAGCTTTCTTT	CASSQDNRFNTEAFF
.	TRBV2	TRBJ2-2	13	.	TGTGCCAGCAGTGAACGGGGAGCCGGGGAGCTGTTTTTT	CASSERGAGELFF
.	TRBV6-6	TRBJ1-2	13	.	TGTGCCAGCAGTACAGGACAGTGGTATGGCTACACCTTC	CASSTGQWYGYTF
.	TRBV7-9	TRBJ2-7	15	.	TGTGCCAGCAGCCCCGGGCAGGGTATGCTCTACGAGCAGTACTTC	CASSPGQGMLYEQYF
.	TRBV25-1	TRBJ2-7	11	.	TGTGCCAGCAGTGAATCGGTCGAGCAGTACTTC	CASSESVEQYF
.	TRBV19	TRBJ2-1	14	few	TGTGCCAGTAGTACCCTTGGGAGTGGAGTTGAGCAGTTCTTC	CASSTLGSGVEQFF
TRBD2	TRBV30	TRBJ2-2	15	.	TGTGCCTGGAGTGCTAGCGGGGTGAGGGCCGGGGAGCTGTTTTTT	CAWSASGVRAGELFF
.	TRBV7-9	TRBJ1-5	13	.	TGTGCCAGCAGCTTAGAAGGGGATCAGCCCCAGCATTTT	CASSLEGDQPQHF
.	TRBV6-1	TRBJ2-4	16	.	TGTGCCAGCAGTGAAGCAAAAGGGGCGGCCAAAAACATTCAGTACTTC	CASSEAKGAAKNIQYF